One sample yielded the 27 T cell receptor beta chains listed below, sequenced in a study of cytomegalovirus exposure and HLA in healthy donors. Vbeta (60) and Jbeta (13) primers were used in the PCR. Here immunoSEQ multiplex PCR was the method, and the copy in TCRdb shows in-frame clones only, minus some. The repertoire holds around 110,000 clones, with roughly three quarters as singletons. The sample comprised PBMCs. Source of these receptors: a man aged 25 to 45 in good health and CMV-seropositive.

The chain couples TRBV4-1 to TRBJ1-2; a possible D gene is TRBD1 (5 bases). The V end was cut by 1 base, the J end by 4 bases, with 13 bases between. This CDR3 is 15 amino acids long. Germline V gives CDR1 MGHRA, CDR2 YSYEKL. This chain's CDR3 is CASSQGPTGGYGYTF. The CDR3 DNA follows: TGCGCCAGCAGCCAAGGACCCACGGGGGGCTATGGCTACACCTTC.

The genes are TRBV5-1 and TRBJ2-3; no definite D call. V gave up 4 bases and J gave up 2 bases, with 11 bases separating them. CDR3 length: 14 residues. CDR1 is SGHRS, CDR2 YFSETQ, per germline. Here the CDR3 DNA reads TGCGCCAGCAGCCCCCACACCCCCACAGATACGCAGTATTTT. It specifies CASSPHTPTDTQYF.

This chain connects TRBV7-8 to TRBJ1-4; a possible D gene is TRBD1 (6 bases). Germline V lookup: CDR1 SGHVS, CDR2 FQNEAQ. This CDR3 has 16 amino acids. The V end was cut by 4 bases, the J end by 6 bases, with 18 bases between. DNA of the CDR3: TGTGCCAGCAGCTACAGGGTAACGGGGTTTGATGAAAAACTGTTTTTT. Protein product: CASSYRVTGFDEKLFF.

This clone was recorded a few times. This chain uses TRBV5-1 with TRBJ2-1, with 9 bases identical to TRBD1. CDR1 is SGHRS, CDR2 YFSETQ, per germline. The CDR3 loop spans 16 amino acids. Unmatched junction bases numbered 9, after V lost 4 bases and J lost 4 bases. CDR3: CASSPATGGIYNEQFF. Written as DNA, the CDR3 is TGCGCCAGCAGCCCCGCGACAGGGGGTATATACAATGAGCAGTTCTTC.

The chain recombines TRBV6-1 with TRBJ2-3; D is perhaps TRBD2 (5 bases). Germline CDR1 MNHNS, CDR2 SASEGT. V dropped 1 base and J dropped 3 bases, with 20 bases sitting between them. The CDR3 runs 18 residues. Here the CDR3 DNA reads TGTGCCAGCAGTGAAGGGGCTTCAGCTAGTCCGGGGACAGATACGCAGTATTTT. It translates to CASSEGASASPGTDTQYF.

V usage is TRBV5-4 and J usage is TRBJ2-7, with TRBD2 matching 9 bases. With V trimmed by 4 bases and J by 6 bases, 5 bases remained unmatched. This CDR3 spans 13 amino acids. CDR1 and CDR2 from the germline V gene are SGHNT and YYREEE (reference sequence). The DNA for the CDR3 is TGTGCCAGCAGCGGTAGCGGGAGAGGCGAGCAGTACTTC. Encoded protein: CASSGSGRGEQYF.

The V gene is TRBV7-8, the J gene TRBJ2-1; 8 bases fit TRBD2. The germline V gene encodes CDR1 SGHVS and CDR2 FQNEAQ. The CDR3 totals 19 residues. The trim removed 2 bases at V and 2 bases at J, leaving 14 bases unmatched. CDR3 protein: CASSLSKGLATVAYNEQFF. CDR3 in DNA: TGTGCCAGCAGCTTATCTAAAGGACTAGCAACCGTGGCCTACAATGAGCAGTTCTTC. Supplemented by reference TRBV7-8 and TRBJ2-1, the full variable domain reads GAGVSQSPRYKVAKRGQDVALRCDPISGHVSLFWYQQALGQGPEFLTYFQNEAQLDKSGLPSDRFFAERPEGSVSTLKIQRTQQEDSAVYLCASSLSKGLATVAYNEQFFGPGTRLTVL.

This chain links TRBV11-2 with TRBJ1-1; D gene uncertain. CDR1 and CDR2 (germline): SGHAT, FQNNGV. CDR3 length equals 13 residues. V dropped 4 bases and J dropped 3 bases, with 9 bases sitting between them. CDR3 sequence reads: CASSSTRDTEAFF. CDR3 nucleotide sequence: TGTGCCAGCAGCTCCACTCGGGACACTGAAGCTTTCTTT.

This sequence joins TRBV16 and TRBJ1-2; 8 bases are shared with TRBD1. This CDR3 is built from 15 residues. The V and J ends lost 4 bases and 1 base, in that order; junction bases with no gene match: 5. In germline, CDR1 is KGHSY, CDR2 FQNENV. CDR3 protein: CASSPGTGNNYGYTF. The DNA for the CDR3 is TGTGCCAGCAGCCCGGGGACAGGCAATAACTATGGCTACACCTTC. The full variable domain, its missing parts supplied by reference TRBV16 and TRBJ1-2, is GEEVAQTPKHLVRGEGQKAKLYCAPIKGHSYVFWYQQVLKNEFKFLISFQNENVFDETGMPKERFSAKCLPNSPCSLEIQATKLEDSAVYFCASSPGTGNNYGYTFGSGTRLTVV.

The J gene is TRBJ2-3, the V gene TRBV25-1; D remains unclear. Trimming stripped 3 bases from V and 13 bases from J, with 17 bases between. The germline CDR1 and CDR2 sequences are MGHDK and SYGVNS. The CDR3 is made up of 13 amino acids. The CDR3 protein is CASSEYLNPNKYF. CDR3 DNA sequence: TGTGCCAGCAGTGAGTATTTGAATCCGAACAAGTATTTT.

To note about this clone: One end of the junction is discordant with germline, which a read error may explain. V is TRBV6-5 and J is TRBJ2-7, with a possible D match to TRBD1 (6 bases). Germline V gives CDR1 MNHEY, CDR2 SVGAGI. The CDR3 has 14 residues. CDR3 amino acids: CAGSYGTRGGEQYF. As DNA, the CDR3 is TGTGCCGGCAGTTACGGGACCAGGGGCGGGGAGCAGTACTTC.

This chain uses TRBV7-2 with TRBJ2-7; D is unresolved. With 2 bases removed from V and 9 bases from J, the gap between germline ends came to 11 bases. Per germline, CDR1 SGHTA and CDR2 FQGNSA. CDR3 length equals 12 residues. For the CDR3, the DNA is TGTGCCAGCAGCTTATTAGAAAACCCGCAGTACTTC. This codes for CASSLLENPQYF.

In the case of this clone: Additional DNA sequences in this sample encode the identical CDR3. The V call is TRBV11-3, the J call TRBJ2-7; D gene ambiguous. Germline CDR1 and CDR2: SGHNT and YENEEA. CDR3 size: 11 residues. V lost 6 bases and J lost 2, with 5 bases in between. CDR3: CASSPAYEQYF. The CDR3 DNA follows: TGTGCCAGCAGTCCGGCCTACGAGCAGTACTTC. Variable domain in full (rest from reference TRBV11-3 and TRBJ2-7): EAGVVQSPRYKIIEKKQPVAFWCNPISGHNTLYWYLQNLGQGPELLIRYENEEAVDDSQLPKDRFSAERLKGVDSTLKIQPAELGDSAVYLCASSPAYEQYFGPGTRLTVT.

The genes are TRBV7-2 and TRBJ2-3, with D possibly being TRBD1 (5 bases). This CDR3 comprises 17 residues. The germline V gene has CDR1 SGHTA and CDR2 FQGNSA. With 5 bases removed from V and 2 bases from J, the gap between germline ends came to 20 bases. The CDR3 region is CASSPWGTASLTDTQYF. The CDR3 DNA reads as TGTGCCAGCAGCCCCTGGGGCACCGCATCTCTCACAGATACGCAGTATTTT.

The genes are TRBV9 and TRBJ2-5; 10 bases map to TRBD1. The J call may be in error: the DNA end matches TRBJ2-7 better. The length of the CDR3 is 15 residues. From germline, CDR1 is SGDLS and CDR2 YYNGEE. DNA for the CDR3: TGTGCCAGCAGCGTAGAGGACAGGGGGTCCTACGAGCAGTACTTC. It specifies CASSVEDRGSYEQYF.

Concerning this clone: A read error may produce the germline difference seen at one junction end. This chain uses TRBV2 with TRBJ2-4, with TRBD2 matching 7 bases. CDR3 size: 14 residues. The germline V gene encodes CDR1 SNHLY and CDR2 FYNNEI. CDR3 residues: CASSSGVAKNSQYF. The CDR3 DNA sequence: TGTGCCAGCAGTAGCGGGGTAGCCAAAAACAGTCAGTACTTC. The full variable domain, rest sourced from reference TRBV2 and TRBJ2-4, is EPEVTQTPSHQVTQMGQEVILRCVPISNHLYFYWYRQILGQKVEFLVSFYNNEISEKSEIFDDQFSVERPDGSNFTLKIRSTKLEDSAMYFCASSSGVAKNSQYFGAGTRLSVL.

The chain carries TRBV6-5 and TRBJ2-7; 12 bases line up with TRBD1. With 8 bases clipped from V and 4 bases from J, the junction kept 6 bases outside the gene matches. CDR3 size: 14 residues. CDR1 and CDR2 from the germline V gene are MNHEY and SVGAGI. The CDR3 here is CASGPGQGAYEQYF. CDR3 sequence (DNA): TGTGCCAGCGGCCCGGGACAGGGGGCTTACGAGCAGTACTTC.

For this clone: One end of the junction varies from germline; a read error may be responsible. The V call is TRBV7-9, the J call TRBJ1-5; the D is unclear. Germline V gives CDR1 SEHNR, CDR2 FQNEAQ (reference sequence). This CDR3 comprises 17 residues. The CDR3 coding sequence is TGTTCCAGCAGCTTTGGGGAGGGTTTAGTTAGCAATCAGCCCCAGCATTTT. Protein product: CSSSFGEGLVSNQPQHF.

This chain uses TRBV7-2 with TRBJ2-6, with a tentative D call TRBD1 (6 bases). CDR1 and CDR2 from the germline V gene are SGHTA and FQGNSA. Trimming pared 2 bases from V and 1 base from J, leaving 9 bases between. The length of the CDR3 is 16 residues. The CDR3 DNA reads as TGTGCCAGCAGCTTATGGCAGGGGTCTGGGGCCAACGTCCTGACTTTC. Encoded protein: CASSLWQGSGANVLTF. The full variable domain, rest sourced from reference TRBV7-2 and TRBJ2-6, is GAGVSQSPSNKVTEKGKDVELRCDPISGHTALYWYRQSLGQGLEFLIYFQGNSAPDKSGLPSDRFSAERTGGSVSTLTIQRTQQEDSAVYLCASSLWQGSGANVLTFGAGSRLTVL.

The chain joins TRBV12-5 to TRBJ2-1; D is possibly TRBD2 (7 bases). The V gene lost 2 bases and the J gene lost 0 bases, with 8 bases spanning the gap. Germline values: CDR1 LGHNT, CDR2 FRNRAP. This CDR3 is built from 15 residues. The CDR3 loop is CASGLRGGSYNEQFF. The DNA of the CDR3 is TGTGCTAGTGGTTTGAGGGGGGGCTCCTACAATGAGCAGTTCTTC.

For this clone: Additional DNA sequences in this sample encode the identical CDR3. CDR3 sequence (DNA): TGTGCCAGCAGCTTAACCGGGAGCACTGAAGCTTTCTTT. It codes for CASSLTGSTEAFF. The chain links TRBV7-9 to TRBJ1-1, with D uncertain. Trimming stripped 2 bases from V and 4 bases from J, with 8 bases between. Looked up from germline, CDR1 is SEHNR and CDR2 is FQNEAQ (reference sequence). The CDR3 loop spans 13 amino acids.

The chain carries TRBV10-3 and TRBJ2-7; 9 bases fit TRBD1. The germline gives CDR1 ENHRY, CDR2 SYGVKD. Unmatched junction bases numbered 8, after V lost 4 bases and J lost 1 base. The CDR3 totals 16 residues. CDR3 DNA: TGTGCCATCAGTGGCCCCCTTGGACAGGGGTCCTACGAGCAGTACTTC. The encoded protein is CAISGPLGQGSYEQYF.

CDR3 region: CASSFWRGVNTGELFF. Written as DNA, the CDR3 is TGTGCCAGCAGCTTTTGGCGGGGGGTCAACACCGGGGAGCTGTTTTTT. The V call is TRBV7-8, the J call TRBJ2-2; 8 nucleotides align to TRBD2. CDR1 and CDR2 from the germline V gene are SGHVS and FQNEAQ. The CDR3 is made up of 16 amino acids. Trimming cost V 3 bases and J 2 bases; bases outside gene matches: 5.

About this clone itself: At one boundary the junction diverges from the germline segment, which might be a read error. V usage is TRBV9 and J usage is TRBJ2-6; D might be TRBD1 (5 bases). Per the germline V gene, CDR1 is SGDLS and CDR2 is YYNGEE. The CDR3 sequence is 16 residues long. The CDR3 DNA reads TGTGCCAGCAGCGGACGGCGGAACTCTGGGGCCAACGGCCTGACTTTC. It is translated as CASSGRRNSGANGLTF. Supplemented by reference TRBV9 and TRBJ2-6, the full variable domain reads DSGVTQTPKHLITATGQRVTLRCSPRSGDLSVYWYQQSLDQGLQFLIQYYNGEERAKGNILERFSAQQFPDLHSELNLSSLELGDSALYFCASSGRRNSGANGLTFGAGSRLTVL.

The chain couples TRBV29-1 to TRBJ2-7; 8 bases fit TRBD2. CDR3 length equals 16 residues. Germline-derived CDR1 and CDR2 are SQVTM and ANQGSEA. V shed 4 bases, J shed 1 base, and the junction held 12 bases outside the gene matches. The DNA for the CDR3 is TGCAGCGTTGGAGGGGATGATGGCGGGGGGTCCTACGAGCAGTACTTC. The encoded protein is CSVGGDDGGGSYEQYF.

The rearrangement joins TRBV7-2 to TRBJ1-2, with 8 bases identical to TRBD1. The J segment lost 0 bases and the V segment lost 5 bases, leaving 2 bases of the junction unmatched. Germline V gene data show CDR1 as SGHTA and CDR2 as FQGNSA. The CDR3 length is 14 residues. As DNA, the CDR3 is TGTGCCAGCAGCCTGGACAGGGCTAACTATGGCTACACCTTC. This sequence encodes CASSLDRANYGYTF.

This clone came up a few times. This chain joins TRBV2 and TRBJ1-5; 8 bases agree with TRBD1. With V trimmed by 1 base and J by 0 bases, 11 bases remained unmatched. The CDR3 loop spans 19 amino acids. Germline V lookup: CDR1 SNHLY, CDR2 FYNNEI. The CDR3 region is CASSEGARGPESSNQPQHF. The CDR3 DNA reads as TGTGCCAGCAGTGAAGGGGCCAGGGGGCCCGAGTCTAGCAATCAGCCCCAGCATTTT.